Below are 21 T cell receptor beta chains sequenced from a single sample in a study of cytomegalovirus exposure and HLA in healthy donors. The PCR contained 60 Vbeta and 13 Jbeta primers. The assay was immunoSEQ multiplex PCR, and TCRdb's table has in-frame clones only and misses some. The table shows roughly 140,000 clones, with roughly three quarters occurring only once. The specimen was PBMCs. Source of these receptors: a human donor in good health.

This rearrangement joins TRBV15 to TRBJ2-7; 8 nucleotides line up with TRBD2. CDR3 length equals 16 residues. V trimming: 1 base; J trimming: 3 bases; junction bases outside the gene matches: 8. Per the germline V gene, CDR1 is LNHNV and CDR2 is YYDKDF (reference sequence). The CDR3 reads CATSRGQGTRGYEQYF. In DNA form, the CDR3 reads TGTGCCACCAGCAGAGGGCAGGGGACTAGAGGCTACGAGCAGTACTTC.

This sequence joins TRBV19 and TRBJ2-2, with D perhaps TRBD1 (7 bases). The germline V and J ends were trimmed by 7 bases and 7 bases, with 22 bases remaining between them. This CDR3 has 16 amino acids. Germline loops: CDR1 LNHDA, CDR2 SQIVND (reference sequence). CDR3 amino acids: CASTTRQGGGGGELFF. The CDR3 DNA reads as TGTGCCAGTACGACCAGACAGGGAGGCGGTGGCGGGGAGCTGTTTTTT.

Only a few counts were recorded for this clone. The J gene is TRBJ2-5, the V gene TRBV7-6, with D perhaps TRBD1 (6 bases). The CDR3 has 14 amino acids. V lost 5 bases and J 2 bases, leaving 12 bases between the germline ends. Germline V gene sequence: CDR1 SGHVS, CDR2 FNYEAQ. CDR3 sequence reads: CASSPGQRQETQYF. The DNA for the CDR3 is TGTGCCAGCAGCCCCGGACAGAGACAAGAGACCCAGTACTTC.

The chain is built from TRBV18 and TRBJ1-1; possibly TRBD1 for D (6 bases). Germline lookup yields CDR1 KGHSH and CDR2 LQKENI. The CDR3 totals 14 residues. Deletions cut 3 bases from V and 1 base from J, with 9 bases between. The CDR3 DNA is TGTGCCAGCTCACCGGGGGCCCGGAACACTGAAGCTTTCTTT. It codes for CASSPGARNTEAFF.

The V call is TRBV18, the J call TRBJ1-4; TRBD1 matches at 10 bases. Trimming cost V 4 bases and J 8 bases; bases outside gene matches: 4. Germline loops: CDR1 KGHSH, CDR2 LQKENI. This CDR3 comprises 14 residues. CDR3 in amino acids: CASSLDRGEEKLFF. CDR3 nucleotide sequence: TGTGCCAGCTCACTGGACAGGGGGGAAGAAAAACTGTTTTTT.

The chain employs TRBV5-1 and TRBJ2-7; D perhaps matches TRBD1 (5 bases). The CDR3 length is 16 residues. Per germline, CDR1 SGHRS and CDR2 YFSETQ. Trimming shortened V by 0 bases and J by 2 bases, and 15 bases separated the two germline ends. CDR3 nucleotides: TGCGCCAGCAGCTTGGTGGTCGGCGTCAGGGCCTACGAGCAGTACTTC. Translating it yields CASSLVVGVRAYEQYF.

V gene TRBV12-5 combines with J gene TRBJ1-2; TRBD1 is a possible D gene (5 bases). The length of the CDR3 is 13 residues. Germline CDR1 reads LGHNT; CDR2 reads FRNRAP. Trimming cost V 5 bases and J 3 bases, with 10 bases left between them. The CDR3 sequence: CASGRGVYYGYTF. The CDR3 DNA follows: TGTGCTAGTGGTCGGGGGGTTTACTATGGCTACACCTTC. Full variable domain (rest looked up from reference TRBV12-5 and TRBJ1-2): DARVTQTPRHKVTEMGQEVTMRCQPILGHNTVFWYRQTMMQGLELLAYFRNRAPLDDSGMPKDRFSAEMPDATLATLKIQPSEPRDSAVYFCASGRGVYYGYTFGSGTRLTVV.

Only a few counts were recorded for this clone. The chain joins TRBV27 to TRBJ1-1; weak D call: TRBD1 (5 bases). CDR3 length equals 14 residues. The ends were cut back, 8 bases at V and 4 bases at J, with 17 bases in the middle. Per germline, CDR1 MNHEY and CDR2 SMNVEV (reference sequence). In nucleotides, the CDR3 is TGTGCCAGCTGCCCAGGGTATGGGATCACTGAAGCTTTCTTT. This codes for CASCPGYGITEAFF.

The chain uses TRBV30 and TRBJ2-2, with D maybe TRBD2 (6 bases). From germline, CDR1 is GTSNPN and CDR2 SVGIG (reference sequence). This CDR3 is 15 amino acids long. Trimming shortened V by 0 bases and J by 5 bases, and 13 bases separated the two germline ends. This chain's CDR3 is CAWSVGGMGTGELFF. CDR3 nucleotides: TGTGCCTGGAGTGTCGGCGGGATGGGGACCGGGGAGCTGTTTTTT.

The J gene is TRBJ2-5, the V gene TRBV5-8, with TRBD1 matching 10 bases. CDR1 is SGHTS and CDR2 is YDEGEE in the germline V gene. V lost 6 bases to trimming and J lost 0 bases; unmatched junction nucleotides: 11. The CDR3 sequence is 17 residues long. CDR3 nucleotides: TGTGCCAGCATCATCGGGACAGGGGTTCCTTACCAAGAGACCCAGTACTTC. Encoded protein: CASIIGTGVPYQETQYF.

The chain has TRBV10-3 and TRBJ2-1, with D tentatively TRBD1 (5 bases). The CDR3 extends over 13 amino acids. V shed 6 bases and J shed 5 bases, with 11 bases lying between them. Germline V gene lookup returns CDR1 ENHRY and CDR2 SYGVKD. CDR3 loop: CAIRDDRDNEQFF. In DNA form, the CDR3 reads TGTGCCATCAGGGACGACAGAGACAATGAGCAGTTCTTC.

The CDR3 nucleotides are TGTGCCAGTAGTATATGGGCGGGGGTGTCTATTGTGCATGAGCAGTTCTTC. Amino acids: CASSIWAGVSIVHEQFF. V is TRBV19 and J is TRBJ2-1; 7 bases match TRBD2. CDR1 is LNHDA, CDR2 SQIVND, per germline (reference sequence). After removal of 2 bases from V and 8 bases from J, the junction contained 15 bases not matched to a gene. The CDR3 spans 17 residues.

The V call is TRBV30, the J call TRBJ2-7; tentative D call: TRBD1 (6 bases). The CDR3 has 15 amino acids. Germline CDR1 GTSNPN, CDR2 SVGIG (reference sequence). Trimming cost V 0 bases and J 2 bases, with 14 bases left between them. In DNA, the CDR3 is TGTGCCTGGAGTGTAAGGACAGATAACACCTACGAGCAGTACTTC. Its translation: CAWSVRTDNTYEQYF.

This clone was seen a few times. CDR3 sequence (DNA): TGTGCCAGCAGCTTACAGGGGAATGTTTATGAAAAACTGTTTTTT. This gives the protein CASSLQGNVYEKLFF. The genes are TRBV5-6 and TRBJ1-4, with 7 bases identical to TRBD1. J was trimmed by 6 bases and V by 2 bases; bases with no gene match: 7. This CDR3 contains 15 residues. CDR1 is SGHDT and CDR2 is YYEEEE in the germline V gene.

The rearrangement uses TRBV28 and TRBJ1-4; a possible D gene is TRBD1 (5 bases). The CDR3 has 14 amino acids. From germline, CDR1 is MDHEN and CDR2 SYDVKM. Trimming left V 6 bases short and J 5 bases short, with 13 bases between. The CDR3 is CASRQAGFNEKLFF. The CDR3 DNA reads TGTGCCAGCAGACAGGCGGGGTTCAATGAAAAACTGTTTTTT. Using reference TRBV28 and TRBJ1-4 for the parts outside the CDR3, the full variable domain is DVKVTQSSRYLVKRTGEKVFLECVQDMDHENMFWYRQDPGLGLRLIYFSYDVKMKEKGDIPEGYSVSREKKERFSLILESASTNQTSMYLCASRQAGFNEKLFFGSGTQLSVL.

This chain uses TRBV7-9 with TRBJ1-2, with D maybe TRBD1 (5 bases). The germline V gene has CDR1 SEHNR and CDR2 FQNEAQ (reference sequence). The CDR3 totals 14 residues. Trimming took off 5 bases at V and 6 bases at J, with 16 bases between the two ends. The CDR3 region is CASSDPGLKDGYTF. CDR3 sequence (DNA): TGTGCCAGCAGCGACCCGGGACTCAAGGATGGCTACACCTTC.

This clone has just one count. The DNA of the CDR3 is TGTGCCAGCATCAGGGACACCTATAATTCACCCCTCCACTTT. Protein: CASIRDTYNSPLHF. The chain uses TRBV6-1 and TRBJ1-6, with D possibly matching TRBD1 (6 bases). Germline CDR1 reads MNHNS; CDR2 reads SASEGT. The CDR3 has 14 residues. V shed 7 bases and J shed 2 bases, with 9 bases lying between them.

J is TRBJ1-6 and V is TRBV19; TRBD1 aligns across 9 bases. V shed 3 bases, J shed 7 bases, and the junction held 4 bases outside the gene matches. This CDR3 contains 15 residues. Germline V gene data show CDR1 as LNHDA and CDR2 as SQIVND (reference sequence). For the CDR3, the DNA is TGTGCCAGTAGTATTCAGACAGGGGGGAATTCACCCCTCCACTTT. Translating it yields CASSIQTGGNSPLHF.

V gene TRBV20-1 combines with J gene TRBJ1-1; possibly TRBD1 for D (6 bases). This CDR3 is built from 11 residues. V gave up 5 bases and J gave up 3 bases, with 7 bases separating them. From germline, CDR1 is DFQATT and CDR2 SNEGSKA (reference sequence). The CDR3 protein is CSASGDTEAFF. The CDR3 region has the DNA TGCAGTGCTTCAGGGGACACTGAAGCTTTCTTT.

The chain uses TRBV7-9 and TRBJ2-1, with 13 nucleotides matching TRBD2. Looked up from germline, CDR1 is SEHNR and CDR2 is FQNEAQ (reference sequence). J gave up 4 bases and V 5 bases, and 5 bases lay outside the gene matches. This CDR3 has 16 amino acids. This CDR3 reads CASSPGTSGIYNEQFF. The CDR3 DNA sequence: TGTGCCAGCAGCCCCGGGACTAGCGGGATTTACAATGAGCAGTTCTTC.

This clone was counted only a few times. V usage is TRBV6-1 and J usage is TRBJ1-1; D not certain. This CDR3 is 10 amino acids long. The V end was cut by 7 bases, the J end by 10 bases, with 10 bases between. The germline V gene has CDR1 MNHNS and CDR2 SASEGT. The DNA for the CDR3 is TGTGCCAGCATCGAGGAGGTAGCTTTCTTT. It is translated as CASIEEVAFF.